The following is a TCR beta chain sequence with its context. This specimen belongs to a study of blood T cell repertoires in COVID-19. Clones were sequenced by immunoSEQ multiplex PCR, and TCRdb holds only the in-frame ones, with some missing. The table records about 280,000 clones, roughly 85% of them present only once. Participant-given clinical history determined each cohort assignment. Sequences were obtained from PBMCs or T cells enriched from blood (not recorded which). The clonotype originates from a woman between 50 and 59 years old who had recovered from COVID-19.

Written as DNA, the CDR3 is TGTGCCAGCAGCCAAGATCGGGATTGGAGTCCCCTCCACTTT. Translation gives CASSQDRDWSPLHF. V is TRBV3-1 (or the pseudogene TRBV3-2) and J is TRBJ1-6; no firm D call. This CDR3 spans 14 amino acids. Germline loops: CDR1 LGHDT, CDR2 YNNKEL (reference sequence). V was clipped by 0 bases and J by 13 bases, with 13 bases between them.